The entry that follows covers one T cell receptor (beta chain) sequence. Which antigen it targets is not known. Base qualities are not recorded, but no much larger clone differs from it by a single base. Each collaborating institution followed its own protocols to collect whole blood in K2EDTA tubes. For TCRbeta analysis, collaborators shipped samples as frozen whole blood, isolated PBMCs, or DNA extracted from either of those sample types. The data stem from a study of blood T cell repertoires in COVID-19 (dated by TCRdb to about 2020). Background for the entire study: Samples covering the acute and convalescent phases of COVID-19 were provided by collaborators in the United States, Italy and Spain. The dataset comprised deeply sampled blood TCRbeta repertoires from subjects exposed to, actively infected with, or recovered from COVID-19. Where available, HLA class I and class II types were taken from metadata supplied by the sample provider and were not determined by assay-based typing. The sample metadata nearly always contained a de-identified subject ID, COVID-19 status, age in years and sex. The repertoires were made available in a free public database intended to serve as a resource for research on the immune response to SARS-CoV-2. Samples came from the ongoing ImmuneRACE study (first 160 participants) plus 1,254 subjects from 6 global collaborators. The material from the prospective study consisted of cDNA or gDNA derived from T cells, B-cell-depleted T cells, or PBMCs. On the study overall, not on this receptor specifically: The amount of clinical and demographic metadata varied by source and participant and was provided uncurated.

TCRbeta CDR3 regions were amplified from genomic DNA using the immunoSEQ Assay, a bias-controlled multiplex PCR. The authors processed their data as follows. Within the assay, amplification of reference gene primers was used to estimate how many nucleated cells each sample contained. To quantify the absolute abundance of each unique TCRbeta CDR3 rearrangement, sequence reads were collapsed and filtered. For each sample, productive Simpson clonality was calculated as the square root of Simpson's diversity index over productive rearrangements. The immuneACCESS repertoire file appears here via TCRdb, limited to in-frame rearrangements. These files lack a portion of the clones; in checked studies, under half of the deficit traces to unresolved V genes, and the cause of the others is not known. Clone size and V and J calls were adopted from that table, with D and trimming inferred from the DNA. The sample contains roughly 320,000 clones, approximately 86% of them found a single time. The leading ten clones occupy 1.3% of the sample.

V is reduced by 1 base and J by 2 bases, leaving a spacing of 9 bases between them. Sequences LGHNA (CDR1) and YSLEER (CDR2) are obtained from the germline V gene. Inclusive of the bounding cysteine and phenylalanine, the CDR3 is 14 residues long. Just the 42-base CDR3 DNA is kept, in frame starting at base 1. This TCR was sampled from a man aged 65-85 years with acute or convalescent COVID-19. Recombination connected TRBV4-3 to TRBJ2-7; the D gene is possibly TRBD2, with 6 bases matching. Source material: peripheral blood. The CDR3 here reads CASSQGLGTYEQYF. In nucleotide form, the sequence is TGCGCCAGCAGCCAAGGACTAGGGACCTACGAGCAGTACTTC.